The 26 T cell receptor beta chains reported below all come from one sample, sequenced in a study of blood T cell repertoires in COVID-19. Method: immunoSEQ multiplex PCR; TCRdb's copy keeps in-frame clones and lacks some. The sample contains about 81,000 clones, approximately 86% of which appear only once. Sequencing was done on a sample of peripheral blood. The source of these receptors is an elderly woman with acute or convalescent COVID-19.

CDR3 amino acids: CASSFQGAVGQPQHF. CDR3 in DNA: TGCGCCAGCAGCTTCCAGGGGGCAGTAGGTCAGCCCCAGCATTTT. V usage is TRBV5-1 and J usage is TRBJ1-5, with 8 positions matching TRBD1. The junction had 7 bases not matched to a gene; V was cut back by 2 bases and J by 6 bases. This CDR3 contains 15 residues. Germline assignment: CDR1 SGHRS and CDR2 YFSETQ.

The chain is built from TRBV11-3 and TRBJ1-1; D is perhaps TRBD1 (5 bases). The CDR3 runs 14 residues. Trimming cost V 1 base and J 4 bases, with 10 bases left between them. Germline loops: CDR1 SGHNT, CDR2 YENEEA. CDR3 in amino acids: CASSLGQGSTEAFF. The CDR3 nucleotides read TGTGCCAGCAGCTTAGGGCAGGGTTCCACTGAAGCTTTCTTT.

The CDR3 spells CASSPFREAYEQYF. The CDR3 coding sequence is TGTGCCAGCAGTCCCTTCAGGGAGGCCTACGAGCAGTACTTC. The chain links TRBV9 to TRBJ2-7; weak D call: TRBD2 (6 bases). Trimming cost V 5 bases and J 2 bases, with 14 bases left between them. The CDR3 loop spans 14 amino acids. CDR1 and CDR2 from the germline V gene are SGDLS and YYNGEE. Full variable domain (rest looked up from reference TRBV9 and TRBJ2-7): DSGVTQTPKHLITATGQRVTLRCSPRSGDLSVYWYQQSLDQGLQFLIQYYNGEERAKGNILERFSAQQFPDLHSELNLSSLELGDSALYFCASSPFREAYEQYFGPGTRLTVT.

The chain couples TRBV19 to TRBJ1-3, with D unclear. The V gene's germline CDR1 is LNHDA and CDR2 SQIVND (reference sequence). The CDR3 has 13 residues. Trimming took 6 bases from V and 4 from J, leaving 10 bases between them. The CDR3 sequence: CASRLMGGNTIYF. The CDR3 region has the DNA TGTGCCAGTAGACTCATGGGCGGAAACACCATATATTTT.

By share, this clone ranks as medium-sized. The genes are TRBV6-2 or TRBV6-3 and TRBJ1-6; 9 positions match TRBD1. Germline CDR1 MNHEY, CDR2 SVGEGT. The CDR3 totals 15 residues. Trimming took 0 bases from V and 8 from J; bases not matched to a gene: 2. CDR3 coding DNA: TGTGCCAGCAGTTACTCCGGACAGGGGTATTCACCCCTCCACTTT. It encodes CASSYSGQGYSPLHF.

The chain employs TRBV6-1 and TRBJ1-2, with D perhaps TRBD1 (5 bases). This CDR3 has 15 amino acids. The germline V and J ends were trimmed by 2 bases and 2 bases, with 12 bases remaining between them. Germline CDR1 reads MNHNS; CDR2 reads SASEGT. The CDR3, as DNA: TGTGCCAGCAGTGAATATCGGCAGGGCAACTATGGCTACACCTTC. Encoded protein: CASSEYRQGNYGYTF.

The chain carries TRBV18 and TRBJ2-1; weak D call: TRBD2 (7 bases). This CDR3 comprises 16 residues. Germline loops: CDR1 KGHSH, CDR2 LQKENI. The germline V and J ends were trimmed by 2 bases and 3 bases, with 14 bases remaining between them. CDR3 region: CASSPVAGDNYNEQFF. CDR3 bases: TGTGCCAGCTCACCAGTGGCGGGGGACAACTACAATGAGCAGTTCTTC.

The rearrangement uses TRBV7-2 and TRBJ1-3; TRBD1 agrees at 7 bases. CDR1 is SGHTA, CDR2 FQGNSA, per germline. The CDR3 has 14 amino acids. V trimming: 4 bases; J trimming: 4 bases; junction bases outside the gene matches: 4. CDR3 residues: CASSSPGQGNTIYF. The CDR3 region has the DNA TGTGCCAGCAGCTCACCGGGACAGGGAAACACCATATATTTT.

This clone was seen a few times. The chain links TRBV7-4 to TRBJ1-2; TRBD1 matches 7 bases. This CDR3 spans 16 amino acids. Trimming at V came to 5 bases and at J to 7 bases, leaving 16 bases not matched to a gene. CDR1 and CDR2 (germline): SGHVT, SQSDAQ. CDR3 loop: CASSHSEGARGSGYTF. The CDR3 bases are TGTGCCAGCAGCCATTCTGAGGGGGCGCGTGGGAGTGGCTACACCTTC.

The chain recombines TRBV27 with TRBJ1-1, with TRBD1 matching over 9 bases. The junction had 5 bases not matched to a gene; V was cut back by 6 bases and J by 6 bases. CDR1 and CDR2 from the germline V gene are MNHEY and SMNVEV (reference sequence). The CDR3 totals 13 residues. The DNA for the CDR3 is TGTGCCAGCAGCATACAGGGGGCCTCTGAAGCTTTCTTT. Its protein product is CASSIQGASEAFF.

The chain employs TRBV6-5 and TRBJ2-1; 8 bases are a match to TRBD2. From germline, CDR1 is MNHEY and CDR2 SVGAGI. Trimming cost V 6 bases and J 9 bases; bases outside gene matches: 13. This CDR3 has 15 amino acids. The CDR3 bases are TGTGCCAGCAGGGTAGCGGGACACCCCTCCGGTGAGCAGTTCTTC. Translated: CASRVAGHPSGEQFF.

This clone was observed a handful of times. The chain joins TRBV14 to TRBJ2-2; 12 bases are shared with TRBD2. Germline trimming cut 4 bases from V and 4 bases from J; bases unmatched to any gene: 4. Germline-derived CDR1 and CDR2 are SGHDN and FVKESK. The CDR3 totals 16 residues. The DNA of the CDR3 is TGTGCCAGCAGCCCCCTAGCGGGGGGGCGCACCGGGGAGCTGTTTTTT. As protein: CASSPLAGGRTGELFF.

The CDR3 nucleotides are TGTGCCAGCAGCCAAGCGAGCGGGACGAACACCGGGGAGCTGTTTTTT. Amino acid sequence: CASSQASGTNTGELFF. V and J are TRBV3-1 (or the pseudogene TRBV3-2) and TRBJ2-2, with TRBD2 identical over 7 bases. Losses at the gene ends were 1 base for V and 0 bases for J; bases not matched to a gene: 2. This CDR3 has 16 residues. The germline V gene encodes CDR1 LGHDT and CDR2 YNNKEL (reference sequence).

The rearrangement links TRBV19 to TRBJ1-5, with D unclear. Germline V CDR1 and CDR2: LNHDA, SQIVND (reference sequence). V lost 1 base to trimming and J lost 7 bases, with 8 bases between them. This CDR3 comprises 13 residues. CDR3 bases: TGTGCCAGTAGTATAGCCGCGGGGCAGCCCCAGCATTTT. Amino acids: CASSIAAGQPQHF.

The chain recombines TRBV11-2 with TRBJ2-7, with D maybe TRBD2 (5 bases). Germline assignment: CDR1 SGHAT and CDR2 FQNNGV. Trimming pared 1 base from V and 3 bases from J, leaving 16 bases between. The CDR3 contains 16 residues. CDR3 in amino acids: CASSLVSGVSHYEQYF. The CDR3 region has the DNA TGTGCCAGCAGCTTAGTTTCCGGGGTGAGCCACTACGAGCAGTACTTC.

The rearrangement links TRBV2 to TRBJ1-5; D is ambiguous. The germline CDR1 and CDR2 sequences are SNHLY and FYNNEI. The V end lost 7 bases, the J end lost 1 base, and 14 bases lay between the germline ends. This CDR3 is 15 amino acids long. The CDR3 region is CASTRDERSNQPQHF. Here the CDR3 DNA reads TGTGCCAGCACCCGGGATGAACGGAGCAATCAGCCCCAGCATTTT.

V and J are TRBV7-9 and TRBJ2-7; 8 bases agree with TRBD1. The CDR3 is 13 amino acids. Germline V gene lookup returns CDR1 SEHNR and CDR2 FQNEAQ (reference sequence). With V trimmed by 4 bases and J by 3 bases, 2 bases remained unmatched. This CDR3 reads CASSSTGVYEQYF. In DNA form, the CDR3 reads TGTGCCAGCAGCTCGACAGGGGTCTACGAGCAGTACTTC.

This clone appeared a few times. J is TRBJ2-7 and V is TRBV9; 7 nucleotides align to TRBD1. The CDR3 covers 13 residues. In germline, CDR1 is SGDLS, CDR2 YYNGEE. Trimming removed 3 bases from V and 6 bases from J; junction bases left unmatched: 6. CDR3 region: CASSAGTAPEQYF. The CDR3 DNA sequence: TGTGCCAGCAGCGCCGGGACAGCTCCCGAGCAGTACTTC.

V is TRBV19 and J is TRBJ2-4; TRBD2 matches at 10 bases. This CDR3 is 17 amino acids long. Germline assignment: CDR1 LNHDA and CDR2 SQIVND (reference sequence). V lost 0 bases and J lost 3; bases outside the gene matches: 5. This chain's CDR3 is CASSIDSAGGIKNIQYF. The CDR3, as DNA: TGTGCCAGTAGTATAGATTCAGCGGGAGGGATCAAAAACATTCAGTACTTC.

The chain uses TRBV3-1 (or the pseudogene TRBV3-2) and TRBJ2-1, with a weak D call TRBD2 (5 bases). Germline-derived CDR1 and CDR2 are LGHDT and YNNKEL (reference sequence). The CDR3 runs 15 residues. Trimming shortened V by 0 bases and J by 3 bases, and 9 bases separated the two germline ends. CDR3 nucleotide sequence: TGTGCCAGCAGCCAAGATCGTGCGGGCTACAATGAGCAGTTCTTC. Amino acids: CASSQDRAGYNEQFF.

The J gene is TRBJ2-4, the V gene TRBV19; tentative D call: TRBD1 (7 bases). The CDR3 contains 16 residues. Looked up from germline, CDR1 is LNHDA and CDR2 is SQIVND (reference sequence). V was clipped by 3 bases and J by 8 bases, with 20 bases between them. This CDR3 is CASSIKGQGGPDIQYF. The CDR3 DNA reads as TGTGCCAGTAGTATTAAGGGCCAGGGGGGACCGGACATTCAGTACTTC.

The V call is TRBV3-1 (or the pseudogene TRBV3-2), the J call TRBJ2-3, with 11 bases matching TRBD2. CDR1 and CDR2 (germline): LGHDT, YNNKEL (reference sequence). The CDR3 length is 17 residues. V trimming: 3 bases; J trimming: 0 bases; junction bases outside the gene matches: 5. This chain's CDR3 is CASSQKRTSGSTDTQYF. As DNA, the CDR3 is TGTGCCAGCAGCCAGAAAAGGACTAGCGGGAGCACAGATACGCAGTATTTT.

V usage is TRBV7-9 and J usage is TRBJ1-1, with TRBD1 as a possible D gene (5 bases). The CDR3 covers 15 residues. Germline-derived CDR1 and CDR2 are SEHNR and FQNEAQ (reference sequence). V was trimmed by 5 bases and J by 0 bases, leaving 13 bases between them. Written as DNA, the CDR3 is TGTGCCAGCAGCCCCCCGACAGTAATGAACACTGAAGCTTTCTTT. Its protein product is CASSPPTVMNTEAFF.

This clone was counted a few times. V usage is TRBV12-3 or TRBV12-4 and J usage is TRBJ1-2; D is ambiguous. The CDR3 is 13 amino acids. V lost 4 bases and J lost 7, with 13 bases in between. As DNA, the CDR3 is TGTGCCAGCAGTTCTAGAGGCTGGAGTGGCTACACCTTC. It is translated as CASSSRGWSGYTF.

The rearrangement uses TRBV7-2 and TRBJ2-1, with 7 bases matching TRBD1. From germline, CDR1 is SGHTA and CDR2 FQGNSA. This CDR3 is built from 16 residues. The V segment lost 3 bases and the J segment 0 bases; nucleotides outside the gene matches: 5. The CDR3 DNA reads as TGTGCCAGCAGCTTCGGGACAGCGAGCTCCTACAATGAGCAGTTCTTC. Its protein is CASSFGTASSYNEQFF.

The chain combines TRBV5-1 with TRBJ2-2; 8 nucleotides align to TRBD1. Unmatched junction bases numbered 3, after V lost 0 bases and J lost 2 bases. Looked up from germline, CDR1 is SGHRS and CDR2 is YFSETQ. The CDR3 covers 16 residues. The CDR3 here is CASSLDSGGNTGELFF. CDR3 coding DNA: TGCGCCAGCAGCTTGGACTCAGGGGGCAACACCGGGGAGCTGTTTTTT.